This T cell receptor beta chain comes out of a study of blood T cell repertoires in COVID-19. Libraries were prepared by immunoSEQ multiplex PCR; TCRdb keeps only in-frame clonotypes and omits some of them. This table holds about 160,000 clones, approximately 85% found once. Trimming cost V 5 bases and J 5 bases, with 9 bases left between them. From germline, CDR1 is SGHTA and CDR2 FQGNSA. The length of the CDR3 is 13 residues. The sample consisted of peripheral blood. This sequence originates from a man older than 75 with COVID-19, enrolled during active disease. The chain employs TRBV7-2 and TRBJ2-2, with a tentative D call TRBD1 (5 bases). This CDR3 is CASSPGPTGELFF. CDR3 in DNA: TGTGCCAGCAGCCCAGGGCCGACCGGGGAGCTGTTTTTT.